The rows below give T cell receptor beta chains drawn from one sample of a study of cytomegalovirus exposure and HLA in healthy donors. TCRdb's copy holds only in-frame clones and misses some; the assay was immunoSEQ multiplex PCR. The sample gives 90,000 to 140,000 clones, over 9.5% of which show up once; 16% is in the top ten. Sequencing input: PBMCs. These TCRs come from a man between 35 and 55 years old in good health and CMV-seropositive. The CDR3 runs from the conserved cysteine through the conserved F or W. A D gene is named only where the DNA matches it firmly. Only part of the rows carry a size: once, few, many, or a class if the clone is expanded.

few | TRBJ1-2 | TRBV30 | NA | TGTGCCTGGGGGGACTGCTACTATGGCTACACCTTC | CAWGDCYYGYTF
few | TRBJ2-2 | TRBV7-3 | TRBD1 | TGTGCCAGCAGCTCGAGGGGACAGGGGGCGCGCGGGGAGCTGTTTTTT | CASSSRGQGARGELFF
few | TRBJ1-2 | TRBV27 | NA | TGTGCCAGCAGTTTAAGGTCCCTCGGCGGCTATGGCTACACCTTC | CASSLRSLGGYGYTF
few | TRBJ2-5 | TRBV5-1 | NA | TGCGCCAGCAGTCCCCTTCAGGGCCCCGAGACCCAGTACTTC | CASSPLQGPETQYF
few | TRBJ2-7 | TRBV18 | NA | TGTGCCAGCTCACCACGGATTGTGGAACAGGAGTACTTC | CASSPRIVEQEYF
NA | TRBJ2-3 | TRBV7-7 | TRBD1 | TGTGCTAGCAGCTTAGGGACAGCATCTAGCACAGATACGCAGTATTTT | CASSLGTASSTDTQYF
NA | TRBJ2-1 | TRBV28 | NA | TGTGCCAGCAGTTTGAGTGGAGGTGAGCAGTTCTTC | CASSLSGGEQFF
NA | TRBJ2-4 | TRBV19 | TRBD2 | TGTGCCAGCGGTATAGGGGCGGGGGGTGACGACATTCAGTACTTC | CASGIGAGGDDIQYF
NA | TRBJ2-5 | TRBV7-2 | TRBD1 | TGTGCCAGCAGCTTAAGCAGGGGGCGGCCGGAGACCCAGTACTTC | CASSLSRGRPETQYF
NA | TRBJ1-4 | TRBV5-1 | TRBD1 | TGCGCCAGCACCGCACAGGGGTTCCGCGAAAAACTGTTTTTT | CASTAQGFREKLFF
few | TRBJ2-7 | TRBV19 | TRBD1 | TGTGCCAGTAGCGTCGACAGGGAAATGGGCGAGCAGTACTTC | CASSVDREMGEQYF
NA | TRBJ2-1 | TRBV6-6 | NA | TGTGCCAGCAGTCATGACAGAAGCTCCTACAATGAGCAGTTCTTC | CASSHDRSSYNEQFF
NA | TRBJ2-5 | TRBV6-1 | NA | TGTGCCAGCAGTGAGTCCCAGGCAGAGACCCAGTACTTC | CASSESQAETQYF
NA | TRBJ2-1 | TRBV4-3 | NA | TGCGCCAGCAGCCAGGAGGGGAATGAGCAGTTCTTC | CASSQEGNEQFF
few | TRBJ2-1 | TRBV4-1 | TRBD2 | TGCGCCAGCAGCCAGGGACTAGCCTGGGCAAGTGAGCAGTTCTTC | CASSQGLAWASEQFF
few | TRBJ1-5 | TRBV5-6 | NA | TGTGCCAGCAGCTTATCCAGGGGAATTAATAGCAATCAGCCCCAGCATTTT | CASSLSRGINSNQPQHF
NA | TRBJ2-1 | TRBV5-4 | NA | TGTGCCAGCAGCGGGTCAGGGGTAATTGACAATGAGCAGTTCTTC | CASSGSGVIDNEQFF
NA | TRBJ2-7 | TRBV12-2 | NA | TGTGCAAGTCGCTCTAGCATACCGGGACAGGGGGCGCACGAGCAGTACTTC | CASRSSIPGQGAHEQYF
NA | TRBJ1-5 | TRBV28 | NA | TGTGCCAGCAGCCTGAGCCCCCGGGAGGGGGGCAATCAGCCCCAGCATTTT | CASSLSPREGGNQPQHF
few | TRBJ2-7 | TRBV6-1 | TRBD1 | TGTGCCAGCAGTGAAGGACAGGGGGCTATCTACGAGCAGTACTTC | CASSEGQGAIYEQYF
NA | TRBJ2-7 | TRBV4-1 | NA | TGCGCCAGCAGCCAAGTCGGCTGGGGGGTTGGCTACGAGCAGTACTTC | CASSQVGWGVGYEQYF
few | TRBJ2-7 | TRBV19 | TRBD1 | TGTGCCAGCAGGAGACAGGGGTTTAGTGGGGAGCAGTACTTC | CASRRQGFSGEQYF
few | TRBJ2-7 | TRBV4-2 | TRBD2 | TGTGCCAGCAGCCAAGATGGGACTAGCGGGAGTACCTACGAGCAGTACTTC | CASSQDGTSGSTYEQYF
NA | TRBJ2-5 | TRBV6-5 | NA | TGTGCCAGCAGTTACTCCCCTCCAGCGGAACTCTCAGAGCAGTACTTC | CASSYSPPAELSEQYF
NA | TRBJ2-7 | TRBV7-9 | NA | TGTGCCAGCAGCTTAGGGGATGCGGGAAACTACGAGCAGTACTTC | CASSLGDAGNYEQYF
NA | TRBJ1-5 | TRBV18 | NA | TGTGCCAGCTCACCCCGGGGGGGGGATCAGCCCCAGCATTTT | CASSPRGGDQPQHF
NA | TRBJ2-1 | TRBV7-3 | TRBD2 | TGTGCCAGCAGCGGGACTAGCGGTATAAATGAGCAGTTCTTC | CASSGTSGINEQFF
NA | TRBJ2-7 | TRBV7-8 | TRBD1 | TGTGCCAGCAGCTCTATCCCCGGGACAGACTACGAGCAGTACTTC | CASSSIPGTDYEQYF
NA | TRBJ1-1 | TRBV28 | TRBD1 | TGTGCCAGCAGTTCTCTACCGGGACAGCCTTGGGGCACTGAAGCTTTCTTT | CASSSLPGQPWGTEAFF
NA | TRBJ2-1 | TRBV5-1 | TRBD1 | TGCGCCAGCAGCATTGACAGGGGGGTCTCGAATGAGCAGTTCTTC | CASSIDRGVSNEQFF
NA | TRBJ1-2 | TRBV7-9 | TRBD1 | TGTGCCAGCAGCCTTGGGACAGGTCGAGGGGACTATGGCTACACCTTC | CASSLGTGRGDYGYTF
few | TRBJ1-2 | TRBV6-6 | NA | TGTGCCAGCAGTTCAACCCGGGGACAACGATATGGCTACACCTTC | CASSSTRGQRYGYTF
many | TRBJ2-3 | TRBV9 | NA | TGTGCCAGCAGCGTATCTGGAGGGTCCCAAAGACTAGATACGCAGTATTTT | CASSVSGGSQRLDTQYF
NA | TRBJ2-5 | TRBV27 | TRBD2 | TGTGCCAGCAGTCGACTAGCCGCTGGGGAGACCCAGTACTTC | CASSRLAAGETQYF
many | TRBJ2-1 | TRBV6-1 | TRBD2 | TGTGCCAGCAGTGAACTAGCGGGAGTCGGCAATGAGCAGTTCTTC | CASSELAGVGNEQFF
few | TRBJ1-1 | TRBV28 | TRBD1 | TGTGCCAGCAGCCTTGGACAGGTGAACACTGAAGCTTTCTTT | CASSLGQVNTEAFF
few | TRBJ2-5 | TRBV7-2 | NA | TGTGCCAGCAGCCCCCGGGGCCAAGAGACCCAGTACTTC | CASSPRGQETQYF
many | TRBJ2-2 | TRBV6-4 | NA | TGTGCCAGCAGTGACTCCCCGCGGGGAGTCGGGGAGCTGTTTTTT | CASSDSPRGVGELFF
few | TRBJ1-4 | TRBV27 | NA | TGTGCCAGCAGTTTATCTCCGGGCACAGGAGTCAATGAAAAACTGTTTTTT | CASSLSPGTGVNEKLFF
few | TRBJ2-3 | TRBV4-1 | TRBD2 | TGCGCCAGCAGCAGGGGGGCCCAGACTAGCGGCACAGATACGCAGTATTTT | CASSRGAQTSGTDTQYF
NA | TRBJ2-3 | TRBV6-5 | TRBD2 | TGTGCCAGCAGTTACGGACTAGCGGGGTTAACAGATACGCAGTATTTT | CASSYGLAGLTDTQYF
few | TRBJ1-1 | TRBV5-1 | NA | TGCGCCAGCAGCTTGGTCGCGCCGGAAGGGGTCCCCACTGAAGCTTTCTTT | CASSLVAPEGVPTEAFF